This record covers a single T cell receptor beta chain. Its antigen remains unknown. TCRdb keeps only in-frame clones here, not all; method: immunoSEQ multiplex PCR. The sample lists around 320,000 clones; around 84% were seen once. Treatment denoted: about 20 received Ad26.COV2.S at low or high dose, single or two shots; several received placebo; per-sample allocation not given. Repertoires come from day 63 after the first vaccine or placebo injection. Built on an Ad26 vector, the vaccine expressed Wuhan-strain SARS-CoV-2 spike. This specimen comes from a study of Ad26.COV2.S vaccination and SARS-CoV-2 variants. This CDR3 is 13 amino acids long. The V gene lost 10 bases and the J gene lost 0 bases, with 12 bases spanning the gap. Overall study results and limits: Analytic work on TCR breadth and depth might have understated the full extent of total T cell responses.

This sequence was found in a person aged 18-65 years who received the Ad26.COV2.S COVID-19 vaccine or a placebo. V is TRBV12-3 or TRBV12-4 and J is TRBJ1-1; D gene ambiguous. The source was peripheral blood, collected in a trial of Ad26.COV2.S vaccine versus placebo. The CDR3 bases are TGTGCCACCAGCATGGGCCTGAACACTGAAGCTTTCTTT. Translation gives CATSMGLNTEAFF.